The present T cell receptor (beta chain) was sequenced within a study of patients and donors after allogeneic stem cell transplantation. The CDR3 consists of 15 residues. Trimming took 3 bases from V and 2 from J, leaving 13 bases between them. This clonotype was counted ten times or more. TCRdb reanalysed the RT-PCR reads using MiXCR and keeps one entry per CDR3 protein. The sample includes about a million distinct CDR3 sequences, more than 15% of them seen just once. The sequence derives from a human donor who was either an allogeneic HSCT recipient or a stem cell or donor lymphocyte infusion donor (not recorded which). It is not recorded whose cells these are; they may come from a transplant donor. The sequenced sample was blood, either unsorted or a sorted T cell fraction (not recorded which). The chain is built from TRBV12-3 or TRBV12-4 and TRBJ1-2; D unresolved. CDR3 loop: CASSFASGGNYGYTF. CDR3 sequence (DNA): TGTGCCAGCAGTTTCGCCTCGGGCGGGAACTATGGCTACACCTTC.